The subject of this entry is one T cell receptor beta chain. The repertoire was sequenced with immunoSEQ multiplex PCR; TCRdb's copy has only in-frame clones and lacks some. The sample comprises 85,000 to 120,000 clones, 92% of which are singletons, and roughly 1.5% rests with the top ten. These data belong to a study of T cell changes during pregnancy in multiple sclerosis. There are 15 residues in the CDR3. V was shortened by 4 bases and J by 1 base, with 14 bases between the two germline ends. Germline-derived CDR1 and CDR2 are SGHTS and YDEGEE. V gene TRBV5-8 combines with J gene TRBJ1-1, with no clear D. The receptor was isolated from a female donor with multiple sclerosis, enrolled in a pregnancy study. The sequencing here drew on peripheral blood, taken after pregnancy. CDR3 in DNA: TGTGCCAGCAGCCTGCGGTCTAGGTGGAACACTGAAGCTTTCTTT. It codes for CASSLRSRWNTEAFF.